A single sample is the source of the 26 T cell receptor beta chains below, sequenced in a study of technical replicates of blood from a handful of donors. Sequenced by immunoSEQ multiplex PCR; TCRdb stores in-frame clones only, minus some. The sample consists of some 80,000 clones, approximately 94% of them appearing once. The material sequenced was T cells isolated from PBMCs. These receptor sequences come from a human donor in good health.

This clone was recorded once. This rearrangement joins TRBV5-4 to TRBJ2-1; possible D gene TRBD2, 6 bases. Trimming left V 0 bases short and J 3 bases short, with 10 bases between. CDR1 SGHNT and CDR2 YYREEE come from the germline V gene (reference sequence). The CDR3 totals 15 residues. The CDR3 loop reads CASSLAGVNYNEQFF. CDR3 coding DNA: TGTGCCAGCAGCTTGGCGGGAGTCAACTACAATGAGCAGTTCTTC.

This clone was picked up one time. The chain combines TRBV4-1 with TRBJ1-3; the match to TRBD1 covers 8 bases. Germline values: CDR1 MGHRA, CDR2 YSYEKL. V lost 4 bases and J lost 0; bases outside the gene matches: 8. The CDR3 has 17 amino acids. The CDR3 region is CASSLLTGVGSGNTIYF. In DNA, the CDR3 is TGCGCCAGCAGCCTATTGACAGGGGTGGGCTCTGGAAACACCATATATTTT.

The rearrangement links TRBV6-1 to TRBJ2-3; 7 nucleotides line up with TRBD1. This CDR3 region has 15 residues. Germline assignment: CDR1 MNHNS and CDR2 SASEGT. V dropped 2 bases and J dropped 1; count of bases not matched to a gene: 3. The CDR3 DNA reads as TGTGCCAGCAGTGAACTCCAGGGGGGCACAGATACGCAGTATTTT. It is translated as CASSELQGGTDTQYF.

This chain uses TRBV18 with TRBJ1-2; D is possibly TRBD1 (5 bases). Germline CDR1 and CDR2: KGHSH and LQKENI. The V gene lost 3 bases and the J gene lost 4 bases, with 12 bases spanning the gap. The CDR3 is 14 residues long. DNA of the CDR3: TGTGCCAGCTCACCCGGCGGGGCCGCCTATGGCTACACCTTC. It codes for CASSPGGAAYGYTF. The whole variable domain, remainder taken from reference TRBV18 and TRBJ1-2, is NAGVMQNPRHLVRRRGQEARLRCSPMKGHSHVYWYRQLPEEGLKFMVYLQKENIIDESGMPKERFSAEFPKEGPSILRIQQVVRGDSAAYFCASSPGGAAYGYTFGSGTRLTVV.

The chain recombines TRBV28 with TRBJ2-6; D possibly corresponds to TRBD2 (5 bases). Trimming pared 5 bases from V and 0 bases from J, leaving 11 bases between. The CDR3 contains 16 residues. From germline, CDR1 is MDHEN and CDR2 SYDVKM. CDR3 in amino acids: CASSPPGNSGANVLTF. The CDR3 DNA reads as TGTGCCAGCAGTCCGCCGGGAAACTCTGGGGCCAACGTCCTGACTTTC.

The chain couples TRBV4-1 to TRBJ2-1; 16 bases agree with TRBD2. Germline CDR1 MGHRA, CDR2 YSYEKL. The V and J ends lost 6 bases and 9 bases, in that order; junction bases with no gene match: 8. This CDR3 is built from 16 residues. The CDR3 region is CASSAGTSGRAGEQFF. The DNA for the CDR3 is TGCGCCAGCAGTGCCGGGACTAGCGGGAGGGCCGGTGAGCAGTTCTTC.

The chain employs TRBV19 and TRBJ1-1; 11 positions match TRBD1. The CDR3 runs to 15 residues. V dropped 4 bases and J dropped 4; count of bases not matched to a gene: 5. CDR1 is LNHDA and CDR2 is SQIVND in the germline V gene (reference sequence). The CDR3 bases are TGTGCCAGTAGTAAGGGACAGGGGGTGTCCACTGAAGCTTTCTTT. Amino acids: CASSKGQGVSTEAFF.

This rearrangement joins TRBV7-8 to TRBJ1-1; the D is unclear. Trimming pared 5 bases from V and 0 bases from J, leaving 16 bases between. Germline lookup yields CDR1 SGHVS and CDR2 FQNEAQ. The length of the CDR3 is 16 residues. The CDR3 nucleotides read TGTGCCAGCAGCATTAAACCGGGAGCCTTGAACACTGAAGCTTTCTTT. Translated, it gives CASSIKPGALNTEAFF.

The rearrangement joins TRBV11-2 to TRBJ2-1; 10 positions match TRBD2. The length of the CDR3 is 15 residues. CDR1 is SGHAT and CDR2 is FQNNGV in the germline V gene. The V gene end was trimmed by 5 bases and the J gene end by 9 bases; junction bases not matched to a gene: 10. The CDR3 nucleotides read TGTGCCAGCAGCCCATTCCTAGCGGGAGTACGTGAGCAGTTCTTC. Translation: CASSPFLAGVREQFF.

The V gene is TRBV10-3, the J gene TRBJ2-7; 8 nucleotides agree with TRBD1. Per germline, CDR1 ENHRY and CDR2 SYGVKD. V was pared by 4 bases and J by 4 bases, with 9 bases of the junction left unmatched. This CDR3 has 15 amino acids. CDR3 bases: TGTGCCATCAGTGGGGTGGGGACAGGAGGTTACGAGCAGTACTTC. This sequence encodes CAISGVGTGGYEQYF.

This chain joins TRBV19 and TRBJ1-5, with D perhaps matching TRBD1 (6 bases). Between the trimmed V and J ends, which lost 7 bases and 6 bases, there was a span of 13 bases. CDR3 length equals 13 residues. Per germline, CDR1 LNHDA and CDR2 SQIVND (reference sequence). CDR3 sequence: CASTKGGAQPQHF. The CDR3 DNA reads TGTGCCAGTACCAAGGGGGGGGCTCAGCCCCAGCATTTT.

This chain connects TRBV9 to TRBJ1-2; 9 nucleotides line up with TRBD1. This CDR3 is built from 16 residues. Looked up from germline, CDR1 is SGDLS and CDR2 is YYNGEE. After removal of 0 bases from V and 4 bases from J, the junction contained 7 bases not matched to a gene. In DNA, the CDR3 is TGTGCCAGCAGCGTAGCTAACAGGGGGCAGGTCTATGGCTACACCTTC. Encoded protein: CASSVANRGQVYGYTF.

The genes are TRBV27 and TRBJ1-2; unclear D gene. The germline V gene encodes CDR1 MNHEY and CDR2 SMNVEV (reference sequence). V dropped 0 bases and J dropped 5 bases, with 13 bases sitting between them. The CDR3 is 15 amino acids. The CDR3: CASSLSVLSPYGYTF. The CDR3 bases are TGTGCCAGCAGTTTATCGGTCCTATCCCCTTATGGCTACACCTTC.

The genes are TRBV5-1 and TRBJ1-4, with D possibly matching TRBD1 (6 bases). Trimming pared 4 bases from V and 4 bases from J, leaving 11 bases between. CDR3 length: 14 residues. CDR1 is SGHRS, CDR2 YFSETQ, per germline. CDR3 region: CASSKRGNNEKLFF. CDR3 bases: TGCGCCAGCAGCAAAAGGGGGAATAATGAAAAACTGTTTTTT.

This chain uses TRBV7-6 with TRBJ2-7, with D possibly matching TRBD2 (7 bases). Germline CDR1 SGHVS, CDR2 FNYEAQ. Trimming cost V 4 bases and J 0 bases, with 16 bases left between them. This CDR3 has 16 residues. The CDR3 nucleotides read TGTGCCAGCAGCTCCCCGGGGGGCTCAAGCTCCTACGAGCAGTACTTC. As protein: CASSSPGGSSSYEQYF.

The V and J genes are TRBV7-9 and TRBJ1-4; the match to TRBD1 covers 7 bases. There are 13 residues in the CDR3. Losses at the gene ends were 2 bases for V and 8 bases for J; bases not matched to a gene: 2. CDR1 SEHNR and CDR2 FQNEAQ come from the germline V gene (reference sequence). CDR3 nucleotides: TGTGCCAGCAGCTTAACAGGGGACGAAAAACTGTTTTTT. This encodes CASSLTGDEKLFF.

The rearrangement links TRBV7-2 to TRBJ1-2; a weak D match, TRBD1 (6 bases). The V gene's germline CDR1 is SGHTA and CDR2 FQGNSA. V was cut by 5 bases and J by 5 bases, with 12 bases left in between. The CDR3 is 13 residues long. CDR3 nucleotide sequence: TGTGCCAGCAGCCCACAGGGAAAATATGGCTACACCTTC. Protein sequence: CASSPQGKYGYTF. Combining the CDR3 with reference TRBV7-2 and TRBJ1-2 gives the whole variable domain GAGVSQSPSNKVTEKGKDVELRCDPISGHTALYWYRQSLGQGLEFLIYFQGNSAPDKSGLPSDRFSAERTGGSVSTLTIQRTQQEDSAVYLCASSPQGKYGYTFGSGTRLTVV.

The rearrangement uses TRBV27 and TRBJ2-7; the D is unclear. Germline lookup yields CDR1 MNHEY and CDR2 SMNVEV (reference sequence). This CDR3 region has 13 residues. V was trimmed by 3 bases and J by 2 bases, leaving 8 bases between them. This chain's CDR3 is CASSFRSTYEQYF. CDR3 DNA: TGTGCCAGCAGTTTCCGAAGCACCTACGAGCAGTACTTC.

This chain joins TRBV28 and TRBJ2-1; the D gene is possibly TRBD2 (6 bases). With 2 bases removed from V and 5 bases from J, the gap between germline ends came to 16 bases. This CDR3 is built from 16 residues. Looked up from germline, CDR1 is MDHEN and CDR2 is SYDVKM. This CDR3 is CASSLRIGGINNEQFF. DNA of the CDR3: TGTGCCAGCAGTTTACGAATCGGCGGGATAAACAATGAGCAGTTCTTC.

The rearrangement links TRBV11-3 to TRBJ2-5, with TRBD2 matching 12 bases. V shed 5 bases, J shed 2 bases, and the junction held 6 bases outside the gene matches. Germline V lookup: CDR1 SGHNT, CDR2 YENEEA. The CDR3 spans 16 residues. DNA of the CDR3: TGTGCCAGCAGCCCGCTAGCGGGAGGGTCACAAGAGACCCAGTACTTC. Amino acids: CASSPLAGGSQETQYF.

V and J are TRBV11-1 and TRBJ2-3; D unclear. Germline V gene sequence: CDR1 SGHAT, CDR2 FQDESV (reference sequence). The CDR3 totals 13 residues. The V end lost 3 bases, the J end lost 0 bases, and 4 bases lay between the germline ends. DNA of the CDR3: TGTGCCAGCAGCTTCCCTAGCACAGATACGCAGTATTTT. Encoded protein: CASSFPSTDTQYF.

The V gene is TRBV11-3, the J gene TRBJ2-3; perhaps TRBD1 as D (5 bases). This CDR3 is 13 amino acids long. From germline, CDR1 is SGHNT and CDR2 YENEEA. Between the trimmed V and J ends, which lost 4 bases and 6 bases, there was a span of 11 bases. The DNA for the CDR3 is TGTGCCAGCAGCTCCGTAGGGGCCGATACGCAGTATTTT. Protein sequence: CASSSVGADTQYF.

This sequence joins TRBV29-1 and TRBJ2-7, with TRBD2 matching over 7 bases. Germline trimming cut 2 bases from V and 6 bases from J; bases unmatched to any gene: 7. CDR1 and CDR2 (germline): SQVTM, ANQGSEA. The length of the CDR3 is 13 residues. The CDR3 nucleotides are TGCAGCGTTGAAACGGGAAGGGAGGGCGAGCAGTACTTC. This codes for CSVETGREGEQYF.

This chain connects TRBV5-4 to TRBJ1-1; no clear D. Trimming removed 0 bases from V and 5 bases from J, with 11 bases in between. Looked up from germline, CDR1 is SGHNT and CDR2 is YYREEE (reference sequence). The length of the CDR3 is 14 residues. CDR3 sequence (DNA): TGTGCCAGCAGCTTGGCCCGGGGAGGAACTGAAGCTTTCTTT. It yields the protein CASSLARGGTEAFF.

V and J are TRBV2 and TRBJ2-7; no reliable D call. CDR1 SNHLY and CDR2 FYNNEI come from the germline V gene. With 5 bases removed from V and 2 bases from J, the gap between germline ends came to 10 bases. The CDR3 loop spans 13 amino acids. The CDR3 coding sequence is TGTGCCAGCAGTCTTTTGGAGACCTACGAGCAGTACTTC. Translated: CASSLLETYEQYF.

The count of this clone is one. The V call is TRBV9, the J call TRBJ2-7; 7 positions match TRBD2. Germline V gene sequence: CDR1 SGDLS, CDR2 YYNGEE. J was trimmed by 3 bases and V by 1 base; bases with no gene match: 7. This CDR3 has 15 amino acids. CDR3 loop: CASSVLVLAFYEQYF. The CDR3 DNA reads TGTGCCAGCAGCGTATTGGTACTAGCGTTCTACGAGCAGTACTTC.